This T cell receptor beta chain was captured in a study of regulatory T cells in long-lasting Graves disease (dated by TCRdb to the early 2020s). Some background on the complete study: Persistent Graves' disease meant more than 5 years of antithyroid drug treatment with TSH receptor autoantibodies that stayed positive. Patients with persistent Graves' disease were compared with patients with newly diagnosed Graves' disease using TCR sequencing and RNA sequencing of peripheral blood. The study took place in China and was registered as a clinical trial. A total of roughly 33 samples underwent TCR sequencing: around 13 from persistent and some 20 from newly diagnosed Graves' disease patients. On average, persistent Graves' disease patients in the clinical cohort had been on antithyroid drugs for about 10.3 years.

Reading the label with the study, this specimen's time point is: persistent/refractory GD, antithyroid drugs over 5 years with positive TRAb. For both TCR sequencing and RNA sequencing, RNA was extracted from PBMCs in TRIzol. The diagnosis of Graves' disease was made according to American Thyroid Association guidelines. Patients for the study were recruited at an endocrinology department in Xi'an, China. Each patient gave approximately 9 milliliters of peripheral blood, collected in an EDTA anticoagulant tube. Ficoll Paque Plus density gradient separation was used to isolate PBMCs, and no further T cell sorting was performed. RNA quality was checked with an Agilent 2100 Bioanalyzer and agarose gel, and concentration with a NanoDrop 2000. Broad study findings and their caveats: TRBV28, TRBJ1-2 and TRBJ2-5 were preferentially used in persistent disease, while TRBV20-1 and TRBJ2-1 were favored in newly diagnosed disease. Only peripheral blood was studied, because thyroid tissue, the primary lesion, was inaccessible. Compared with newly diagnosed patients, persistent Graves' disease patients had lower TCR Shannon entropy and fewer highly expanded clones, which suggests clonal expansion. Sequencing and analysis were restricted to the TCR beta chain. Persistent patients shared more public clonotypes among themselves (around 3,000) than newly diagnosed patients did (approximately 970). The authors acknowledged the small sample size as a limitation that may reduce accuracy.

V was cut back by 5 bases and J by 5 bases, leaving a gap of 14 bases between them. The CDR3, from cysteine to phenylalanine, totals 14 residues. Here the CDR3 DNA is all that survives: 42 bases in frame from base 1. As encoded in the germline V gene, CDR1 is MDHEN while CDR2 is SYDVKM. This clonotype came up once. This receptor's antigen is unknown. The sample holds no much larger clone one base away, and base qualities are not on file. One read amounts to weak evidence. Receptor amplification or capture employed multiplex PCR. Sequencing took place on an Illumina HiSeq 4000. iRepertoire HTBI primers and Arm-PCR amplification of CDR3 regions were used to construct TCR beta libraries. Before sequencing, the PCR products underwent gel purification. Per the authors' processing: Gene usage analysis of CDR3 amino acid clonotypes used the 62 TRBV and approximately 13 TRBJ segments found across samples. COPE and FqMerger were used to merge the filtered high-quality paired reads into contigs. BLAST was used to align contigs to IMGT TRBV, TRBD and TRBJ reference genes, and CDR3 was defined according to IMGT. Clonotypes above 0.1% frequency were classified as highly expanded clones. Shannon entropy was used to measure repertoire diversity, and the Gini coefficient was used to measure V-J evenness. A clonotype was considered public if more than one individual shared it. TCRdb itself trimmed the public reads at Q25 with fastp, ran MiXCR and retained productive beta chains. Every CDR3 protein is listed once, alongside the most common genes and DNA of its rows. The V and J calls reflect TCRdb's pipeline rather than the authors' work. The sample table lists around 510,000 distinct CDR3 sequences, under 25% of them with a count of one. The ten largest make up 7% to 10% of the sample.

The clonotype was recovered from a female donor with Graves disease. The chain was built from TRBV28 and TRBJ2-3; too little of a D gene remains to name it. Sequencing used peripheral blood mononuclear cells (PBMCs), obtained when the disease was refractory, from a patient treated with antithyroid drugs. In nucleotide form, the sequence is TGTGCCAGCAGTGTGACTGGAGTTGGAGATACGCAGTATTTT. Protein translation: CASSVTGVGDTQYF. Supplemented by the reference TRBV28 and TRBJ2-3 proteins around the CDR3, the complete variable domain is DVKVTQSSRYLVKRTGEKVFLECVQDMDHENMFWYRQDPGLGLRLIYFSYDVKMKEKGDIPEGYSVSREKKERFSLILESASTNQTSMYLCASSVTGVGDTQYFGPGTRLTVL.